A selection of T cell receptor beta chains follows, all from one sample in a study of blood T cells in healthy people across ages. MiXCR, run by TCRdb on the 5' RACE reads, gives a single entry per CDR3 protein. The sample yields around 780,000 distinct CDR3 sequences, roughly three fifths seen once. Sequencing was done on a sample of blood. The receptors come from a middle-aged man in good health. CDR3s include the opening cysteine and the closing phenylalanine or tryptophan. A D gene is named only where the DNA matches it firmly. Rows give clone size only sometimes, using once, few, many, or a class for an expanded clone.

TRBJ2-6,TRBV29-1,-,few,CSVPSPPGANVLTF,TGCAGCGTCCCCTCCCCTCCGGGGGCCAACGTCCTGACTTTC
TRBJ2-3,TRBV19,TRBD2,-,CASSIDLASGSGTDTQYF,TGTGCCAGTAGTATAGATCTCGCTAGCGGGAGTGGCACAGATACGCAGTATTTT
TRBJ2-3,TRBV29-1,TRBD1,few,CSAPTGLGYTDTQYF,TGCAGCGCCCCGACAGGGTTGGGTTACACAGATACGCAGTATTTT
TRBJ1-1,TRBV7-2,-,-,CASSGGPSEAFF,TGTGCCAGCAGCGGGGGGCCTAGTGAAGCTTTCTTT
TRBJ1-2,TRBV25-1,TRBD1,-,CASSEYGDSNYGYTF,TGTGCCAGCAGTGAATACGGGGACAGCAACTATGGCTACACCTTC
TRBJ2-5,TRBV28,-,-,CASSLWGEGHGQETQYF,TGTGCCAGCAGTTTATGGGGGGAGGGACACGGACAAGAGACCCAGTACTTC
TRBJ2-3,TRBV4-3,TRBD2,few,CASSQVVGGSTNTQYF,TGCGCCAGCAGCCAAGTTGTTGGCGGGAGTACAAATACGCAGTATTTT
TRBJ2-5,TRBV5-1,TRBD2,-,CAGSLGGGRLAGGETQYF,TGCGCCGGCAGCTTGGGTGGTGGGCGACTAGCGGGAGGAGAGACCCAGTACTTC
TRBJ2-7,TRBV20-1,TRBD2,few,CSARLAGVGEQYF,TGCAGTGCTAGACTAGCGGGAGTGGGCGAGCAGTACTTC
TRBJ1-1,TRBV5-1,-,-,CASSLEGHSNTEAFF,TGCGCCAGCAGCTTGGAAGGTCATTCTAACACTGAAGCTTTCTTT
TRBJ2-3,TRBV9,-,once,CASSGGASRTDTQYF,TGTGCCAGCAGCGGGGGGGCCTCCCGCACAGATACGCAGTATTTT
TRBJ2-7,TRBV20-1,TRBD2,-,CSARDPGLATNNEQYF,TGCAGTGCTAGAGATCCGGGACTAGCGACAAACAATGAGCAGTACTTC
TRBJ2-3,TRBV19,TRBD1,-,CARGSGTGCTDTQYF,TGTGCCAGGGGGTCGGGGACAGGCTGCACAGATACGCAGTATTTT
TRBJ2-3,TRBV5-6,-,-,CASSLDYITDTQYF,TGTGCCAGCAGCTTGGACTATATCACAGATACGCAGTATTTT
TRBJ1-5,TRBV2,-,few,CASSEGFLGSNQPQHF,TGTGCCAGCAGTGAAGGTTTTCTGGGTAGCAATCAGCCCCAGCATTTT
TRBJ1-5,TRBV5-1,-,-,CASSPTGLSNQPQHF,TGCGCCAGCAGCCCCACAGGGTTGAGCAATCAGCCCCAGCATTTT
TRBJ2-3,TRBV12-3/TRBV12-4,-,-,CASSSLAVGTDTQYF,TGTGCCAGCAGTTCTTTAGCGGTGGGGACAGATACGCAGTATTTT
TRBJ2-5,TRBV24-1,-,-,CATSDGGPRETQYF,TGTGCCACCAGTGATGGGGGACCTAGAGAGACCCAGTACTTC
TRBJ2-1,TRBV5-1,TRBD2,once,CASRFTGTSGQETQFF,TGCGCCAGCAGATTTACCGGGACTAGCGGCCAAGAGACCCAGTTCTTC
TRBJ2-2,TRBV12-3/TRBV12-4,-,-,CASSLNTPNTGELFF,TGTGCCAGCAGTTTAAACACCCCGAACACCGGGGAGCTGTTTTTT
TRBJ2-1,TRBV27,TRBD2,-,CASSFREGLEQFF,TGTGCCAGCAGTTTCCGGGAGGGCCTTGAGCAGTTCTTC
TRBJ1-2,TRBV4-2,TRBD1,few,CASSQGVTGISYGYTF,TGTGCCAGCAGCCAAGGGGTGACAGGGATCAGCTATGGCTACACCTTC
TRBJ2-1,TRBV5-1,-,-,CASSPLGDIEINEQFF,TGCGCCAGCAGCCCCCTGGGGGACATTGAAATCAATGAGCAGTTCTTC
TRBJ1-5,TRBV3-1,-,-,CASTQGPNQPQHF,TGTGCCAGCACCCAAGGGCCCAATCAGCCCCAGCATTTT
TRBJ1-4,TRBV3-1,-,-,CASSQGWSGEKLFF,TGTGCCAGCAGCCAAGGGTGGTCAGGCGAAAAACTGTTTTTT
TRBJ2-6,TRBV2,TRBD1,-,CASTRQGFTSGANVLTF,TGTGCCAGCACCCGACAGGGTTTTACCTCTGGGGCCAACGTCCTGACTTTC
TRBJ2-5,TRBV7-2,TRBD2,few,CASSSAGTSGRGTQYF,TGTGCCAGCAGCTCGGCCGGGACTAGCGGGCGCGGGACCCAGTACTTC
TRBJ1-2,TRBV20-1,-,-,CSARTDNYGYTF,TGCAGTGCTCGGACAGATAACTATGGCTACACCTTC
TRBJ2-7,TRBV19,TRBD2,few,CASSIASGGTYEQYF,TGTGCCAGTAGTATTGCTAGCGGGGGTACCTACGAGCAGTACTTC
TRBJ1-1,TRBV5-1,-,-,CASSLNRVGVTEAFF,TGCGCCAGCAGCTTGAACAGGGTGGGGGTCACTGAAGCTTTCTTT
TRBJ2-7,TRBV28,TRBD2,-,CASSSAGTSNEQYF,TGTGCCAGCAGTTCCGCCGGGACTAGCAACGAGCAGTACTTC
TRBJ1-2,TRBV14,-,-,CASSEAGRPLRHGYTF,TGTGCCAGCAGCGAAGCGGGACGGCCTCTTCGACATGGCTACACCTTC
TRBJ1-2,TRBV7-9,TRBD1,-,CASLRAGGDMSYGYTF,TGTGCCAGCTTACGGGCAGGGGGCGACATGTCCTATGGCTACACCTTC
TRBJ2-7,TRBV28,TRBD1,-,CASSPPGQGSDFRREQYF,TGTGCCAGCTCACCCCCGGGACAGGGGTCGGATTTCCGGCGCGAGCAGTACTTC
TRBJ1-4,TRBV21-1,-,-,CASSNRGRPHEKLFF,TGTGCCAGCTCGAACAGGGGGCGCCCCCATGAAAAACTGTTTTTT
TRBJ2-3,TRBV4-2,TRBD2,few,CASSQGSGGAGDTQYF,TGTGCCAGCAGCCAAGGAAGCGGGGGGGCAGGGGATACGCAGTATTTT
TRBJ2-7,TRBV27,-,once,CASSPNPGTWAYEQYF,TGTGCCAGCAGTCCCAACCCCGGGACTTGGGCCTACGAGCAGTACTTC
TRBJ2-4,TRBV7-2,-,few,CASSPVRLIGGTENIQYF,TGTGCCAGCAGCCCAGTGCGGCTGATTGGCGGGACAGAAAACATTCAGTACTTC
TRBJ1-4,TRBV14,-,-,CASSHGEGGEKLFF,TGTGCCAGCAGCCACGGGGAAGGTGGTGAAAAACTGTTTTTT
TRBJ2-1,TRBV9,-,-,CASSVEGRAGAYIYNGQFF,TGTGCCAGCAGCGTAGAGGGGCGGGCTGGTGCCTACATATACAATGGGCAGTTCTTC
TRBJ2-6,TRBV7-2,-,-,CASSPHTGATGANVLTF,TGTGCCAGCAGCCCCCACACAGGAGCAACTGGGGCCAACGTCCTGACTTTC
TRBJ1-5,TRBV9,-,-,CASSPLGGINQPQHF,TGTGCCAGCAGCCCCCTGGGTGGAATCAATCAGCCCCAGCATTTT
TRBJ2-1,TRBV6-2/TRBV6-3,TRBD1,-,CASNPLVGQDSYNEQFF,TGTGCCAGCAATCCACTAGTGGGACAGGACTCCTACAATGAGCAGTTCTTC
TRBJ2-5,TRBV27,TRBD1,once,CASSSQDRVETRYF,TGTGCCAGCAGTTCCCAGGACAGGGTAGAGACCCGGTACTTC
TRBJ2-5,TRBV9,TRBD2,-,CASAFSGRASETQYF,TGTGCCAGCGCCTTCAGCGGGAGGGCCTCCGAGACCCAGTACTTC
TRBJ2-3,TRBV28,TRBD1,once,CANRQGGTDTQYF,TGTGCCAACCGACAGGGGGGGACAGATACGCAGTATTTT
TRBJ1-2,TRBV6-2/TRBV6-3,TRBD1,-,CASRHNPGQGSGYTF,TGTGCCAGCAGACATAATCCGGGACAGGGAAGCGGCTACACCTTC
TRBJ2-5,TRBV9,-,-,CASSVGPDKGTQYF,TGTGCCAGCAGCGTAGGCCCAGACAAGGGGACCCAGTACTTC
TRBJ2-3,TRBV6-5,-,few,CASSYGAFSGTDTQYF,TGTGCCAGCAGTTACGGGGCCTTCTCTGGCACAGATACGCAGTATTTT
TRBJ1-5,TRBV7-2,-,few,CASSLDGQPQHF,TGTGCCAGCAGCTTGGACGGTCAGCCCCAGCATTTT
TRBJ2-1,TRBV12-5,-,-,CASARGTSYNEQFF,TGTGCTAGTGCAAGGGGGACCTCCTACAATGAGCAGTTCTTC
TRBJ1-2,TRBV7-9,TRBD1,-,CASSLATGALYSYTF,TGTGCCAGCAGCTTAGCAACAGGGGCCCTCTATAGCTACACCTTC
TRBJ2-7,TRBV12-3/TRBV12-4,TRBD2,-,CASKMAREGSYEQYF,TGTGCCAGCAAAATGGCCCGGGAGGGGAGCTACGAGCAGTACTTC
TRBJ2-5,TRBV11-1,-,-,CASSSDTKETQYF,TGTGCCAGCAGCTCAGACACGAAAGAGACCCAGTACTTC
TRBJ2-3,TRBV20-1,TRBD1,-,CSARDRDRVWTDTQYF,TGCAGTGCTAGAGACCGGGACAGGGTGTGGACAGATACGCAGTATTTT